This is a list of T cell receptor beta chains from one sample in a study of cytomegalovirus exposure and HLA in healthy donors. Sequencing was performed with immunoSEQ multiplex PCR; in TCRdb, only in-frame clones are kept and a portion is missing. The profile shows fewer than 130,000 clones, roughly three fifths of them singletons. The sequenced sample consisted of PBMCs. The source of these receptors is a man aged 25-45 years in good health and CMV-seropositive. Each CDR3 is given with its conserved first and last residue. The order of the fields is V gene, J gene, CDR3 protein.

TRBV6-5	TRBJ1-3	CASSYGPSPGNTIYF
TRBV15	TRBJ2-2	CATSSLGQGSGELFF
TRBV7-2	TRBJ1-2	CASSSRTPNYGYTF
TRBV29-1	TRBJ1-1	CSTRDRGFADTEAFF
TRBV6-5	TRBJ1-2	CASSYDSNYGYTF
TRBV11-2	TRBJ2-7	CASSSQGYEQYF
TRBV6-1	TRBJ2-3	CASNEAGGPDTQYF
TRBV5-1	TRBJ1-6	CASSLSTADNSPLHF
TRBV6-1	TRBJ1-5	CASTTGLQPQHF
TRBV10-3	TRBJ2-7	CAIRTGGSSYEQYF
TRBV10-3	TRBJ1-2	CAISEDRVSGYTF
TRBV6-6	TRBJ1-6	CASNPPRDNSPLHF
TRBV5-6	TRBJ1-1	CASSLAQGLGEAFF
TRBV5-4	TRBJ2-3	CASSGGADTQYF
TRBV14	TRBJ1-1	CASSQGQASMWAEAFF
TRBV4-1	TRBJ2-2	CASSPTRRQIGELFF
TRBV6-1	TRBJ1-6	CASSEFWSSYNSPLHF
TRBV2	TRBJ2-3	CASSELRGDGDTQYF
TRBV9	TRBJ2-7	CASSVGVRGAEQYF
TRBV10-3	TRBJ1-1	CAISETVNTEAFF
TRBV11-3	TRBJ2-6	CASSSNWPFSGANVLTF
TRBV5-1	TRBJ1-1	CASRPQGGTEAFF
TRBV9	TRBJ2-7	CASSPRGTYRSYEQYF
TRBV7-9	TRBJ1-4	CAIGSREGLATNEKLFF
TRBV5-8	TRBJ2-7	CASSFIYGVSYEQYF
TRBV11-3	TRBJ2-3	CASSFKGGLRTDTQYF
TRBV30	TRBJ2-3	CAWSRGVGTDTQYF
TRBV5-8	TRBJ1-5	CASSPYRDYQPQHF
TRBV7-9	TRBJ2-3	CASSPSGGATDTQYF
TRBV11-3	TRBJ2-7	CASSLEAILGREQYF
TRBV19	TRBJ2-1	CASQSIYSYNEQFF
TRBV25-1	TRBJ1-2	CASSEGQAPIYGYTF
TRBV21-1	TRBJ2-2	CASSLCWFDRGRNTGELFF
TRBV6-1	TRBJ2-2	CASVRGVDTGELFF
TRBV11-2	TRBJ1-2	CASSSLRQASNYGYTF
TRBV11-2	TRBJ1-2	CASSLVNGGRGYTF
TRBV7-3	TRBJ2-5	CASSPGAGIETQYF
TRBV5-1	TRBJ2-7	CASSSGTGYSYEQYF
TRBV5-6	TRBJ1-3	CASSPTGGRNTIYF
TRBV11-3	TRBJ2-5	CASTSTSGGQETQYF
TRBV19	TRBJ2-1	CASRLVSTSNEQFF
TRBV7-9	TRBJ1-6	CASSLARGLVSPLHF
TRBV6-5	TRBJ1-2	CASRQASNYGYTF
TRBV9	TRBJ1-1	CASSGQGFTEAFF
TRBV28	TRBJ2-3	CASSSGFNTQYF
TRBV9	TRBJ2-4	CASSVGNRTASYF
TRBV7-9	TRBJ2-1	CASSGTSGGDHNEQFF
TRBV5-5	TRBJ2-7	CASSLSSEQYF
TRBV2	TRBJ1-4	CASKGTGSEKLFF
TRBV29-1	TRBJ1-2	CSVEAYYGYTF
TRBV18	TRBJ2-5	CASSPPVGGQETQYF
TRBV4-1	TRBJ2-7	CASSPLGTGGAYEQYF
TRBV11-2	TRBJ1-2	CASSPLRGRTLDGYTF
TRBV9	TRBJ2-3	CASSRSQVDTQYF
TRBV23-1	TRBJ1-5	CASSQSCWEGVQPQHF
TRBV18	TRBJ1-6	CASSGPYAAYNSPLHF
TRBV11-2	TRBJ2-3	CASSLDSVSDTQYF
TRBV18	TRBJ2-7	CASSQGQFYEQYF